Reported below is one TCR beta chain. Its antigen is not known. Assay: immunoSEQ multiplex PCR; the TCRdb copy retains only in-frame clones and omits some. The sample consists of roughly 150,000 clones, about 90% of them appearing once. This entry belongs to a study of T cell responses to AZD1222 COVID-19 vaccine. Study outcomes and limitations: Baseline seropositivity characterized only six or seven AZD1222 recipients. Spike as a whole was targeted by vaccine-associated CD4 TCRs, dominant at 160-218 and 743-854. Clonal diversity was possibly underestimated, and the donors were mostly white British, with more females.

The V gene lost 0 bases and the J gene lost 6 bases, with 12 bases spanning the gap. This CDR3 contains 15 residues. The germline gives CDR1 SGDLS, CDR2 YYNGEE. This receptor was taken from an adult in good health. The input for sequencing was peripheral blood, taken on day 0 of AZD1222 vaccination. V is TRBV9 and J is TRBJ1-4, with D possibly TRBD1 on 5 matching bases. As DNA, the CDR3 is TGTGCCAGCAGCGTAGCCCCTGGGGGGGATGAAAAACTGTTTTTT. The encoded protein is CASSVAPGGDEKLFF.